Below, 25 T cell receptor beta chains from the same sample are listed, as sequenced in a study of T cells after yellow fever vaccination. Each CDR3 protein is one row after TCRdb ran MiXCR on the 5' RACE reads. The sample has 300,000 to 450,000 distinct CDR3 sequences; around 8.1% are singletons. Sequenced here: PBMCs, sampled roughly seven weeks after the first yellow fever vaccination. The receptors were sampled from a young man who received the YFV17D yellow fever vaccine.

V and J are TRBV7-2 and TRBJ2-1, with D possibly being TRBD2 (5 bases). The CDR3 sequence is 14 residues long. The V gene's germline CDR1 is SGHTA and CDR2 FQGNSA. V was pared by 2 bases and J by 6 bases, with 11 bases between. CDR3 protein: CASSLRGILNEQFF. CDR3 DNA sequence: TGTGCCAGCAGCTTACGAGGGATCCTCAATGAGCAGTTCTTC.

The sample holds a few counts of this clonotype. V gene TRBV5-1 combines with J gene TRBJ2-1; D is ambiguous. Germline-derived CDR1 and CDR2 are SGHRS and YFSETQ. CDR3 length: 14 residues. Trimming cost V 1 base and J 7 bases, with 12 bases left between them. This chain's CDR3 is CASSLSRSTNEQFF. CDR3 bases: TGCGCCAGCAGCTTGTCGAGGTCCACGAATGAGCAGTTCTTC.

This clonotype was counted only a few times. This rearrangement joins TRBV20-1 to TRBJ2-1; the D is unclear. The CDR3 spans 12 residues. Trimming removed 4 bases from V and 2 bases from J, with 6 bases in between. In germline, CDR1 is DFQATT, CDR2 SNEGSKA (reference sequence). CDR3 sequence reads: CSATSTYNEQFF. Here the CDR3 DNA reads TGCAGTGCTACCTCGACCTACAATGAGCAGTTCTTC.

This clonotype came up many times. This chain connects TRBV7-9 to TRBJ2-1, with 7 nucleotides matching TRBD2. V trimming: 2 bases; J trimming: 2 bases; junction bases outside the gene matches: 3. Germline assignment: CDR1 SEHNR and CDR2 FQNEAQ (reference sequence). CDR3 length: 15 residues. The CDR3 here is CASSLFAGAYNEQFF. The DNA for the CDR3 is TGTGCCAGCAGCTTATTCGCGGGGGCCTACAATGAGCAGTTCTTC.

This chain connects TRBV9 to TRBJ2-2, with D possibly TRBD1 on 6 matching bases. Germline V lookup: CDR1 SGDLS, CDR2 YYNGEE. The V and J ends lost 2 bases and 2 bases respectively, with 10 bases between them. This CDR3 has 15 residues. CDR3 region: CASSVRTDNTGELFF. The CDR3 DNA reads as TGTGCCAGCAGCGTGCGGACAGACAACACCGGGGAGCTGTTTTTT.

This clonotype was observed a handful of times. For the CDR3, the DNA is TGCGCCAGCAGCCAGCCCGACTGGGGCAGCTCCTATAATTCACCCCTCCACTTT. Its protein product is CASSQPDWGSSYNSPLHF. This chain connects TRBV4-1 to TRBJ1-6; TRBD1 is a possible D gene (5 bases). The CDR3 sequence is 18 residues long. Between the trimmed V and J ends, which lost 3 bases and 0 bases, there was a span of 15 bases. From germline, CDR1 is MGHRA and CDR2 YSYEKL.

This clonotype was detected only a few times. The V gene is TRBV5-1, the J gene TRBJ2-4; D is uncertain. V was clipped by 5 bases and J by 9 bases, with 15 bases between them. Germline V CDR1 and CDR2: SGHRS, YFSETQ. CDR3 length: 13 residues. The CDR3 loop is CASSLDVFGIQYF. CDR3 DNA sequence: TGCGCCAGCAGTCTGGACGTATTTGGCATTCAGTACTTC.

CDR3 sequence reads: CASSLRDNSEQFF. CDR3 nucleotide sequence: TGTGCCAGCAGTTTAAGAGACAATAGTGAGCAGTTCTTC. The V gene is TRBV12-3 or TRBV12-4, the J gene TRBJ2-1, with D unresolved. There are 13 residues in the CDR3. Trimming shortened V by 2 bases and J by 9 bases, and 11 bases separated the two germline ends.

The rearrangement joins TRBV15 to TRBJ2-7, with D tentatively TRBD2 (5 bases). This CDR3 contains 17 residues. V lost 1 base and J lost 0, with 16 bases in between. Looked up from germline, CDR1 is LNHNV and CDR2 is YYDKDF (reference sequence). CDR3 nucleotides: TGTGCCACCAGCAGAGTCTGGGCAGCTACTAGCTCCTACGAGCAGTACTTC. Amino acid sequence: CATSRVWAATSSYEQYF.

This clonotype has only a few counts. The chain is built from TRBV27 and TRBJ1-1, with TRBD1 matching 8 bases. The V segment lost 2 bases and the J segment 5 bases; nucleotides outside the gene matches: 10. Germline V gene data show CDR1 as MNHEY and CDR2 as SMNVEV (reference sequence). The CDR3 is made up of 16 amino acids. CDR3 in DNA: TGTGCCAGCAGTTTAGGTGTAAGGCAGGGGGCTACTGAAGCTTTCTTT. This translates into CASSLGVRQGATEAFF.

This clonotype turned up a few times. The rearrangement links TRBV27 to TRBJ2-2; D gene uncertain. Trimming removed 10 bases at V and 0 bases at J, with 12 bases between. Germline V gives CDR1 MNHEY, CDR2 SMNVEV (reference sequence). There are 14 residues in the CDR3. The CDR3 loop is CATKSWPNTGELFF. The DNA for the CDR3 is TGTGCCACCAAGTCGTGGCCGAACACCGGGGAGCTGTTTTTT.

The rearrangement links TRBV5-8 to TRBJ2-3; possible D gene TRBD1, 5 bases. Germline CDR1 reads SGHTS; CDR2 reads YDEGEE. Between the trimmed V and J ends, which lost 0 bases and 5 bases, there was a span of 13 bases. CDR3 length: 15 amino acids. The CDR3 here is CASSLGPGIGDTQYF. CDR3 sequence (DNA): TGTGCCAGCAGCTTGGGCCCAGGGATAGGAGATACGCAGTATTTT. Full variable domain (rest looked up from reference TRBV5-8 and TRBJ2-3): EAGVTQSPTHLIKTRGQQATLRCSPISGHTSVYWYQQALGLGLQFLLWYDEGEERNRGNFPPRFSGRQFPNYSSELNVNALELEDSALYLCASSLGPGIGDTQYFGPGTRLTVL.

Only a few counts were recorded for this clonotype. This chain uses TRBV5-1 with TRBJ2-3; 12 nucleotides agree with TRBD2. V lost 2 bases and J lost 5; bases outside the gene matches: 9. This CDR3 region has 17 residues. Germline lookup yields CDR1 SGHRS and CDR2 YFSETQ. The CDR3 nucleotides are TGCGCCAGCAGCTTAGGACTAGCGGGGCCATGGGGAGATACGCAGTATTTT. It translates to CASSLGLAGPWGDTQYF.

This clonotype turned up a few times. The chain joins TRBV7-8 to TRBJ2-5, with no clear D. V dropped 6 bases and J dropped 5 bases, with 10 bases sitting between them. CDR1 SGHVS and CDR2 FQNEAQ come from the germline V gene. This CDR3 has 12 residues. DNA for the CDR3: TGTGCCAGCAGTCCGTGGCGGGAGACCCAGTACTTC. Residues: CASSPWRETQYF.

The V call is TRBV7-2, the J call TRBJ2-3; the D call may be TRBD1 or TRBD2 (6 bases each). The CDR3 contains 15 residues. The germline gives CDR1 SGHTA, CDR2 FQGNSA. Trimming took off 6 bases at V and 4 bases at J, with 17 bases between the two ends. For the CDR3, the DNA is TGTGCCAGCAGTTCTAGACTCGGGGGCCCAGATACGCAGTATTTT. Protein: CASSSRLGGPDTQYF.

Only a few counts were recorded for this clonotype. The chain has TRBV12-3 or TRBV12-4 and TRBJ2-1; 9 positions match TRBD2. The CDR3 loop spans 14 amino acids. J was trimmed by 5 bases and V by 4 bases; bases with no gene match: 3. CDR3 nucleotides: TGTGCCAGCAGTTCGGCGGGGGGGGACAATGAGCAGTTCTTC. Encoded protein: CASSSAGGDNEQFF.

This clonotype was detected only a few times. The CDR3: CASSPGLAGYSLEQYF. CDR3 DNA: TGTGCCAGCAGCCCTGGACTAGCGGGGTACTCCCTCGAGCAGTACTTC. This sequence joins TRBV3-1 and TRBJ2-7; 12 bases line up with TRBD2. Looked up from germline, CDR1 is LGHDT and CDR2 is YNNKEL (reference sequence). Germline trimming cut 4 bases from V and 6 bases from J; bases unmatched to any gene: 10. There are 16 residues in the CDR3.

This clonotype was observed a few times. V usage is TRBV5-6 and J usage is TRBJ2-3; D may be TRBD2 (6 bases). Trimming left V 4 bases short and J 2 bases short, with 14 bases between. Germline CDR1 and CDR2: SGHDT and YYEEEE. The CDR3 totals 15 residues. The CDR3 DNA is TGTGCCAGCAGCAAGGCACGGGAGAACACAGATACGCAGTATTTT. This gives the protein CASSKARENTDTQYF.

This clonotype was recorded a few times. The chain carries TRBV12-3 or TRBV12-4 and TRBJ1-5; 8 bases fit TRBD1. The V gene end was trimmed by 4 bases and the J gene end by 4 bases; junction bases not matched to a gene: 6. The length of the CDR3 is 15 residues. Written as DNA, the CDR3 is TGTGCCAGCAGTTCCTACAGGGGGTTGAATCAGCCCCAGCATTTT. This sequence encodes CASSSYRGLNQPQHF.

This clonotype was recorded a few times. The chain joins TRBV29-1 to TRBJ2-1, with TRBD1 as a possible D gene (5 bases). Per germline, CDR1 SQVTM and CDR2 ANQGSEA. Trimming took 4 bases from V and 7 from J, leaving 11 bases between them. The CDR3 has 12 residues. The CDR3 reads CSVAPRQNEQFF. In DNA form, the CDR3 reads TGCAGCGTTGCCCCCAGACAGAATGAGCAGTTCTTC.

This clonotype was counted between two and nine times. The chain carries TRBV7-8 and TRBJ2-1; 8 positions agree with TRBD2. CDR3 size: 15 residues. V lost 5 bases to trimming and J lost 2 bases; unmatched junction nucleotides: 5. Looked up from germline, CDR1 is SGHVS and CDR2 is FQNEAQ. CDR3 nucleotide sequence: TGTGCCAGCAGCCCCCCCGGGGGGGCCTACAATGAGCAGTTCTTC. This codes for CASSPPGGAYNEQFF. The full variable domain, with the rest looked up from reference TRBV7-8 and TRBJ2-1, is GAGVSQSPRYKVAKRGQDVALRCDPISGHVSLFWYQQALGQGPEFLTYFQNEAQLDKSGLPSDRFFAERPEGSVSTLKIQRTQQEDSAVYLCASSPPGGAYNEQFFGPGTRLTVL.

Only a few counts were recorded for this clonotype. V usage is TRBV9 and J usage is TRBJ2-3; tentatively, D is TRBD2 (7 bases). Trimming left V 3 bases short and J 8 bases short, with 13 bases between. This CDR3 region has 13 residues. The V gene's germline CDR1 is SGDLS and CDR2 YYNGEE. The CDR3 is CASSGRRGATQYF. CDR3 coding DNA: TGTGCCAGCAGCGGCCGTCGGGGGGCTACGCAGTATTTT.

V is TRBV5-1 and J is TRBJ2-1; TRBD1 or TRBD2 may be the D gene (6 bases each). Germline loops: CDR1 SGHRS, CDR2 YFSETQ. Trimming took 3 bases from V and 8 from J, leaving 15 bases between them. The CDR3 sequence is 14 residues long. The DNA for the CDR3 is TGCGCCAGCAGCTCCGACCCTAGGGGGGATGAGCAGTTCTTC. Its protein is CASSSDPRGDEQFF.

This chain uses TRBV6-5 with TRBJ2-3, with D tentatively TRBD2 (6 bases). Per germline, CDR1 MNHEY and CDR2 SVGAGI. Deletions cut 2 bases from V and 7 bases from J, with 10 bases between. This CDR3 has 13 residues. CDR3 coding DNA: TGTGCCAGCAGTTACGGGGCGGGGAATACGCAGTATTTT. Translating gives CASSYGAGNTQYF.

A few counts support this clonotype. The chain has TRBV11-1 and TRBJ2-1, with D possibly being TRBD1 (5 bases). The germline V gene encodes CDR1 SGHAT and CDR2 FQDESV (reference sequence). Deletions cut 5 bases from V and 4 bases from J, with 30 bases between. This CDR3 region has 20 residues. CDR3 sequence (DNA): TGTGCCAGCAGCCCCCGTGGTTCGGCAGGGATTATGCGGCCGTACAATGAGCAGTTCTTC. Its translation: CASSPRGSAGIMRPYNEQFF.